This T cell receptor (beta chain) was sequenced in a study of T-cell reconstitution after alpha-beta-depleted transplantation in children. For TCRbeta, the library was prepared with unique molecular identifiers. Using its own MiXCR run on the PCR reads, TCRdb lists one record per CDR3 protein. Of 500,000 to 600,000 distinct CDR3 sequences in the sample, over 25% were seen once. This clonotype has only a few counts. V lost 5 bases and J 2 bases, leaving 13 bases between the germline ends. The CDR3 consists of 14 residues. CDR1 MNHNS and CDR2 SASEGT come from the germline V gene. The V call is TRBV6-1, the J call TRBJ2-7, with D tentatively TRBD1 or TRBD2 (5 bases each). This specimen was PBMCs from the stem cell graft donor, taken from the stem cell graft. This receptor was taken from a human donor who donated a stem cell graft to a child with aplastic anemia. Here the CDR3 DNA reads TGTGCCAGCAGTCGCCCGGGGCGAGCCTACGAGCAGTACTTC. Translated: CASSRPGRAYEQYF.